Sequencing of this TCR beta chain was carried out in a study of T cells after yellow fever vaccination. The V gene end was trimmed by 5 bases and the J gene end by 4 bases; junction bases not matched to a gene: 11. The CDR3 covers 15 residues. Looked up from germline, CDR1 is DFQATT and CDR2 is SNEGSKA (reference sequence). TCRdb redid the calling of the 5' RACE reads with MiXCR, one entry per CDR3 protein. This sample has 4,500 to 6,500 distinct CDR3 sequences, with roughly 6.5% found just once. This clonotype was seen ten or more times. The TCR sequence derives from a man aged 18 to 30 who received the YFV17D yellow fever vaccine. The specimen was PBMCs, either bulk or a sorted T-cell subset (CD4+, CD8+, memory, or dextramer-sorted; not recorded which), collected approximately 15 days after the first yellow fever vaccination. V usage is TRBV20-1 and J usage is TRBJ1-3, with 7 nucleotides matching TRBD1. CDR3 protein: CSAGWAGTAGNTIYF. DNA for the CDR3: TGCAGTGCTGGATGGGCCGGGACAGCCGGAAACACCATATATTTT.